This TCR beta chain was sequenced during a study of blood T cell repertoires in COVID-19. The wider study: Donors in the United States, Italy and Spain gave samples during acute or convalescent COVID-19. T cells, B-cell-depleted T cells, or PBMCs provided the cDNA or gDNA that served as material.

Germline V lookup: CDR1 MNHEY, CDR2 SMNVEV (reference sequence). CDR3 length: 14 amino acids. V was clipped by 5 bases and J by 3 bases; unmatched bases: 5. Authors' processing steps: Counts of nucleated cells, estimated from reference gene primer amplification, were obtained. The assay was immunoSEQ multiplex PCR, and TCRdb's table has in-frame clones only and misses some. That table supplies the V and J calls and clone size; D and trimming were determined from the DNA. Of roughly 50,000 clones listed, roughly 80% were seen once; the top ten hold 2.6%. This receptor was identified in a man in his fifties with acute or convalescent COVID-19. V gene TRBV27 combines with J gene TRBJ2-7, with TRBD1 matching 9 bases. The sample taken for sequencing was peripheral blood. The CDR3 DNA is TGTGCCAGCAGTCCCCGGACAGGGGTCTACGAGCAGTACTTC. This encodes CASSPRTGVYEQYF.